Listed below are T cell receptor beta chains from one sample, sequenced in a study of cytomegalovirus exposure and HLA in healthy donors. Sequencing used immunoSEQ multiplex PCR; TCRdb keeps in-frame clones, though not all of them. The sample records fewer than 200,000 clones, about four fifths being singletons. The sequencing input was PBMCs. These TCRs come from a male donor in good health and CMV-seropositive. CDR3s leave out the opening cysteine and the closing phenylalanine or tryptophan. Fields, in order: J gene, CDR3 length, V gene, clone size, CDR3 protein. Some rows have no size entry. The others give once, few or many, or a class for an expanded clone.

>TRBJ1-6|13|TRBV5-4|NA
ASSTDSLGDSPLH
>TRBJ2-5|12|TRBV5-6|NA
ASSFGTGLGTQY
>TRBJ2-2|12|TRBV6-1|NA
ASNHGVDTGELF
>TRBJ2-3|14|TRBV25-1|NA
ASSALGQGDTDTQY
>TRBJ2-7|14|TRBV7-8|NA
ASSLGRDNPRHEQY
>TRBJ2-1|15|TRBV11-2|NA
ASSGGGERNAYNEQF
>TRBJ2-3|15|TRBV5-1|NA
ASRSPEEGASTDTQY
>TRBJ2-3|15|TRBV4-1|NA
ASSQDLSAGGGDTQY
>TRBJ1-3|16|TRBV9|NA
ASSAPPGHPSSGNTIY
>TRBJ1-2|16|TRBV11-2|NA
ASSLERGPNPTLYGYT
>TRBJ2-3|10|TRBV6-1|NA
ATGTGVDTQY
>TRBJ1-6|11|TRBV5-4|NA
ASSRSGNSPLH
>TRBJ2-2|13|TRBV9|NA
ASSAGGGYTGELF
>TRBJ1-1|12|TRBV18|few
ASSPTGRSTEAF
>TRBJ2-1|10|TRBV11-3|NA
ASSLNPNEQF
>TRBJ1-1|10|TRBV6-4|once
ASRGLNTEAF
>TRBJ1-5|12|TRBV9|NA
ASSPRGGGQPQH
>TRBJ2-3|16|TRBV10-2|NA
ASSEYAGARVSTDTQY
>TRBJ1-1|11|TRBV6-6|NA
ASSHWTGDEAF
>TRBJ1-4|13|TRBV30|NA
AWSYGGAGNEKLF
>TRBJ1-1|12|TRBV9|NA
ASSVGDRVAEAF
>TRBJ2-7|11|TRBV25-1|NA
ASTGLAGGPSR
>TRBJ1-2|11|TRBV5-4|once
ASSPTGNYGYT
>TRBJ2-6|12|TRBV10-1|NA
ASSAGAGANVLT
>TRBJ1-2|12|TRBV7-9|NA
ASRENFRDYGYT
>TRBJ1-2|14|TRBV4-3|NA
ASSHLHRGRYYGYT
>TRBJ2-2|12|TRBV7-9|NA
ASSIGTDAGELF